One sample yielded the 16 T cell receptor beta chains listed below, sequenced in a study of T cell responses to AZD1222 COVID-19 vaccine (dated by TCRdb to the early 2020s). Libraries were constructed by the immunoSEQ multiplex PCR assay. TCRdb re-hosts the immuneACCESS table, in-frame sequences only. Its copies lack some clones; in the studies checked, an unresolved V gene accounts for under half of them, and the cause for the rest is not known. A total of 83,000 or so clones appear in this sample, about 82% of them only once. Over 8% of the sample belongs to the ten largest clones. Explained via the paper, the time point label denotes: baseline before first vaccination. This material consisted of peripheral blood, taken on day 0 of AZD1222 vaccination. Receptor source: an adult in good health.

The rearrangement uses TRBV9 and TRBJ1-4, with D tentatively TRBD1 (5 bases). Between the trimmed V and J ends, which lost 0 bases and 4 bases, there was a span of 10 bases. Germline V CDR1 and CDR2: SGDLS, YYNGEE. There are 15 residues in the CDR3. As DNA, the CDR3 is TGTGCCAGCAGCGTAGGAGGGGCCGGTAATGAAAAACTGTTTTTT. Translating gives CASSVGGAGNEKLFF. Based on the CDR3 plus reference TRBV9 and TRBJ1-4, the full variable domain is DSGVTQTPKHLITATGQRVTLRCSPRSGDLSVYWYQQSLDQGLQFLIQYYNGEERAKGNILERFSAQQFPDLHSELNLSSLELGDSALYFCASSVGGAGNEKLFFGSGTQLSVL.

The DNA for the CDR3 is TGTGCCAGCACCATTCGAAGCTCTGGAAACACCATATATTTT. Translating gives CASTIRSSGNTIYF. The chain employs TRBV3-1 (or the pseudogene TRBV3-2) and TRBJ1-3; D ambiguous. The CDR3 is 14 residues long. V lost 7 bases and J 0 bases, leaving 10 bases between the germline ends. Germline V gives CDR1 LGHDT, CDR2 YNNKEL (reference sequence).

CDR3 bases: TGTGCCTGGAGCCGCAATTGGGGAAACACCATATATTTT. It translates to CAWSRNWGNTIYF. The J gene is TRBJ1-3, the V gene TRBV30; D is undetermined. Germline-derived CDR1 and CDR2 are GTSNPN and SVGIG (reference sequence). The CDR3 totals 13 residues. Trimming shortened V by 3 bases and J by 4 bases, and 10 bases separated the two germline ends.

The count of this clone is one. V is TRBV7-2 and J is TRBJ2-3; D is unclear. V lost 4 bases and J 6 bases, leaving 8 bases between the germline ends. The CDR3 covers 12 residues. CDR1 and CDR2 from the germline V gene are SGHTA and FQGNSA. Here the CDR3 reads CASSSSWDTQYF. As DNA, the CDR3 is TGTGCCAGCAGCTCCTCTTGGGATACGCAGTATTTT.

V gene TRBV28 combines with J gene TRBJ1-3; no definite D call. V lost 3 bases and J lost 1, with 7 bases in between. The CDR3 length is 14 residues. The germline gives CDR1 MDHEN, CDR2 SYDVKM. CDR3 sequence reads: CASSFSNSGNTIYF. The CDR3 DNA is TGTGCCAGCAGTTTCTCAAATTCTGGAAACACCATATATTTT.

This clone came up once. This chain joins TRBV3-1 (or the pseudogene TRBV3-2) and TRBJ2-5, with a weak D call TRBD2 (7 bases). The CDR3 runs 18 residues. Germline CDR1 and CDR2: LGHDT and YNNKEL (reference sequence). Trimming stripped 2 bases from V and 4 bases from J, with 23 bases between. The CDR3 reads CASSQLSLWGGLSETQYF. CDR3 DNA: TGTGCCAGCAGCCAATTAAGCTTGTGGGGGGGCCTTTCAGAGACCCAGTACTTC.

The genes are TRBV7-3 and TRBJ2-1; no reliable D call. Germline V CDR1 and CDR2: SGHTA, FQGTGA. Trimming left V 1 base short and J 9 bases short, with 7 bases between. This CDR3 spans 12 amino acids. CDR3 bases: TGTGCCAGCAGCTTAAGAGTTGGTGAGCAGTTCTTC. This codes for CASSLRVGEQFF.

This clone has only one observation. This chain connects TRBV28 to TRBJ2-1; TRBD1 might be the D (5 bases). The CDR3 spans 12 residues. Germline values: CDR1 MDHEN, CDR2 SYDVKM. The ends were cut back, 7 bases at V and 7 bases at J, with 11 bases in the middle. The CDR3 sequence is CASMRQGNEQFF. CDR3 in DNA: TGTGCCAGCATGCGGCAGGGAAATGAGCAGTTCTTC.

The V call is TRBV28, the J call TRBJ1-6; perhaps TRBD1 as D (6 bases). Germline V gene lookup returns CDR1 MDHEN and CDR2 SYDVKM. The CDR3 extends over 16 amino acids. V was shortened by 5 bases and J by 2 bases, with 13 bases between the two germline ends. The CDR3 here is CASSPPTGTYNSPLHF. CDR3 DNA: TGTGCCAGCAGTCCGCCAACAGGGACCTATAATTCACCCCTCCACTTT. Drawing the rest from reference TRBV28 and TRBJ1-6, the complete variable domain is DVKVTQSSRYLVKRTGEKVFLECVQDMDHENMFWYRQDPGLGLRLIYFSYDVKMKEKGDIPEGYSVSREKKERFSLILESASTNQTSMYLCASSPPTGTYNSPLHFGNGTRLTVT.

This clone was recorded only once. This chain joins TRBV18 and TRBJ2-3; unclear D gene. The germline V and J ends were trimmed by 0 bases and 2 bases, with 9 bases remaining between them. The CDR3 totals 15 residues. CDR1 and CDR2 (germline): KGHSH, LQKENI. In DNA form, the CDR3 reads TGTGCCAGCTCACCACCCAGTCTTGCCACAGATACGCAGTATTTT. It yields the protein CASSPPSLATDTQYF.

This clone was counted a single time. The rearrangement joins TRBV27 to TRBJ1-5, with D unclear. V lost 5 bases to trimming and J lost 0 bases, with 5 bases between them. CDR1 is MNHEY and CDR2 is SMNVEV in the germline V gene (reference sequence). The CDR3 is 13 residues long. The CDR3, as DNA: TGTGCCAGCAGTACCCATAGCAATCAGCCCCAGCATTTT. This gives the protein CASSTHSNQPQHF.

The V and J genes are TRBV30 and TRBJ2-4, with D perhaps assigned TRBD1 or TRBD2 (5 bases each). Trimming left V 0 bases short and J 0 bases short, with 15 bases between. Germline V CDR1 and CDR2: GTSNPN, SVGIG (reference sequence). The CDR3 runs to 17 residues. The CDR3 is CAWSVTGRQRAKNIQYF. Written as DNA, the CDR3 is TGTGCCTGGAGTGTAACGGGGCGACAGCGAGCCAAAAACATTCAGTACTTC.

This sequence joins TRBV7-9 and TRBJ2-7; 10 bases agree with TRBD1. The germline V gene encodes CDR1 SEHNR and CDR2 FQNEAQ (reference sequence). The CDR3 extends over 15 amino acids. Germline trimming cut 8 bases from V and 4 bases from J; bases unmatched to any gene: 11. For the CDR3, the DNA is TGTGCCAGCGGATCACGACAGGGGGCATTATACGAGCAGTACTTC. Its protein product is CASGSRQGALYEQYF.

The chain joins TRBV13 to TRBJ1-2, with a weak D call TRBD1 (5 bases). Germline CDR1 is PRHDT and CDR2 is FYEKMQ (reference sequence). The CDR3 is made up of 13 amino acids. Trimming removed 3 bases at V and 8 bases at J, with 13 bases between. In nucleotides, the CDR3 is TGTGCCAGCAGCTTGGGAGGGGCCACGGGCTACACCTTC. Its protein is CASSLGGATGYTF.

The chain combines TRBV7-3 with TRBJ2-2; a possible D gene is TRBD2 (5 bases). The ends were cut back, 5 bases at V and 0 bases at J, with 10 bases in the middle. The CDR3 sequence is 15 residues long. The germline CDR1 and CDR2 sequences are SGHTA and FQGTGA. The CDR3 sequence is CASSPLGANTGELFF. CDR3 coding DNA: TGTGCCAGCAGCCCCCTCGGGGCGAACACCGGGGAGCTGTTTTTT.

The chain links TRBV28 to TRBJ1-5; TRBD1 might be the D (6 bases). V shed 1 base and J shed 0 bases, with 28 bases lying between them. The CDR3 is 22 residues long. Germline loops: CDR1 MDHEN, CDR2 SYDVKM. Written as DNA, the CDR3 is TGTGCCAGCAGTTTATTTGTCCCGCGGACAGACACAACGCCTTATAGCAATCAGCCCCAGCATTTT. Protein: CASSLFVPRTDTTPYSNQPQHF. The entire variable domain, with the rest obtained from reference TRBV28 and TRBJ1-5, is as follows: DVKVTQSSRYLVKRTGEKVFLECVQDMDHENMFWYRQDPGLGLRLIYFSYDVKMKEKGDIPEGYSVSREKKERFSLILESASTNQTSMYLCASSLFVPRTDTTPYSNQPQHFGDGTRLSIL.